This is a list of T cell receptor beta chains from one sample in a study of cytomegalovirus exposure and HLA in healthy donors. Using immunoSEQ multiplex PCR, the repertoire was profiled, and TCRdb retains in-frame clones only, with some absent. The sample holds about 160,000 clones, around 60% seen once. Sequencing was done on a sample of PBMCs. The receptors come from a woman aged 60 to 75 in good health and CMV-seropositive. Each CDR3 is given with its conserved first and last residue. The D gene is left open where the match is weak.

V	D	J	CDR3
TRBV18	NA	TRBJ1-1	CASSPGGANGNTEAFF
TRBV5-1	NA	TRBJ2-1	CASSFSGYNEQFF
TRBV19	TRBD1	TRBJ2-5	CASSTPTGAETQYF
TRBV5-1	TRBD2	TRBJ2-1	CASSLAAGVNNEQFF
TRBV7-6	NA	TRBJ2-2	CASGASVTGELFF
TRBV7-2	NA	TRBJ2-1	CASSHGGQNNEQFF
TRBV28	TRBD1	TRBJ1-1	CASSFRDRVYAFF
TRBV4-1	NA	TRBJ2-4	CASSQDRGGLENIQYF
TRBV12-2	NA	TRBJ1-5	CASRLEGRGRKSYSNQPQHF
TRBV30	TRBD1	TRBJ1-2	CAWVPLGTANYGYTF
TRBV28	TRBD1	TRBJ1-2	CASSSRGSSYGYTF
TRBV30	TRBD1	TRBJ1-6	CAWSVRDRDNSPLHF
TRBV2	TRBD1	TRBJ2-7	CASTPDRYEQYF
TRBV30	TRBD1	TRBJ1-5	CAWSEQGLNSNQPQHF
TRBV5-4	NA	TRBJ1-2	CASSPGGIDGYTF
TRBV6-1	NA	TRBJ1-5	CASSESGLNQPQHF
TRBV28	TRBD1	TRBJ2-7	CASSPGTGLYEQYF
TRBV11-2	TRBD2	TRBJ2-1	CASSLAGGFNEQFF
TRBV11-3	NA	TRBJ2-2	CASSLGMRSAGELFF
TRBV28	TRBD2	TRBJ2-1	CASSFGREEDNEQFF
TRBV4-2	NA	TRBJ1-3	CASSPLQGSGNTIYF
TRBV19	TRBD2	TRBJ2-7	CARGDPPGTSGTCYEQYF
TRBV4-1	TRBD2	TRBJ2-2	CASSQEGLAEAANTGELFF
TRBV10-3	NA	TRBJ1-1	CAISEGRGAFF
TRBV6-1	NA	TRBJ2-7	CASSESPLRREQYF
TRBV7-2	NA	TRBJ2-2	CASSPWAKQNTGELFF
TRBV6-5	NA	TRBJ2-7	CASRTAYEQYF
TRBV15	TRBD2	TRBJ2-1	CATSRLETSGNEQFF
TRBV30	NA	TRBJ2-2	CAWNRGWGANTGELFF
TRBV7-8	TRBD1	TRBJ2-1	CASSLGQGGEQFF
TRBV28	NA	TRBJ2-5	CASSRQNQETQYF
TRBV2	TRBD1	TRBJ1-5	CASSETRDSYQPQHF
TRBV10-3	NA	TRBJ2-7	CAISVDSSYEQYF
TRBV28	TRBD1	TRBJ1-1	CASSKEGAWNTEAFF
TRBV7-3	NA	TRBJ2-6	CASSSGVSGANVLTF
TRBV4-3	NA	TRBJ2-1	CATRADGNNEQFF
TRBV15	TRBD1	TRBJ2-2	CATTTGITNTGELFF
TRBV4-2	NA	TRBJ1-4	CASSQGGEKLFF
TRBV5-1	TRBD2	TRBJ2-3	CASSLRLAGPTDTQYF
TRBV13	TRBD1	TRBJ1-2	CASSLARGDGYTF
TRBV28	TRBD2	TRBJ2-3	CASVGRLAGTTDTQYF
TRBV30	TRBD1	TRBJ2-2	CAWARTGATGELFF
TRBV27	TRBD2	TRBJ2-1	CASSLRLAGGHNEQFF
TRBV9	NA	TRBJ2-2	CASSPRGQNTGELFF
TRBV5-1	NA	TRBJ2-7	CASSSSGGPNYEQYF